Below, 12 T cell receptor beta chains from the same sample are listed, as sequenced in a study of T-cell memory formation after mild COVID-19. TCRdb independently ran MiXCR on the 5' RACE reads; one entry per CDR3 protein. This sample has around 160,000 distinct CDR3 sequences, with roughly 12% found just once. The sample was PBMCs or a T cell subset sorted from them (not recorded which). These receptors came from a man aged 18 to 29 who had mild COVID-19 (a few samples of this study predate the infection). Cell type and time point are not known.

The chain uses TRBV12-3 or TRBV12-4 and TRBJ1-5, with D uncertain. V lost 3 bases, J lost 4 bases, and 10 bases lay in between. This CDR3 comprises 14 residues. The CDR3 bases are TGTGCCAGCAGTTTTAATCGGGGAAATCAGCCCCAGCATTTT. Protein sequence: CASSFNRGNQPQHF.

The gene calls are TRBV4-3 and TRBJ1-6; D gene uncertain. Germline V CDR1 and CDR2: LGHNA, YSLEER. CDR3 length: 16 amino acids. V dropped 0 bases and J dropped 0 bases, with 6 bases sitting between them. The CDR3 bases are TGCGCCAGCAGCCAAGATCGTATCTCCTATAATTCACCCCTCCACTTT. Residues: CASSQDRISYNSPLHF.

This clonotype was counted between two and nine times. CDR3: CSAVNLGGDTEAFF. The CDR3 DNA reads as TGCAGTGCTGTCAACCTTGGGGGAGACACTGAAGCTTTCTTT. The chain joins TRBV20-1 to TRBJ1-1; D perhaps matches TRBD1 (5 bases). The CDR3 has 14 residues. Trimming took 5 bases from V and 3 from J, leaving 16 bases between them. CDR1 DFQATT and CDR2 SNEGSKA come from the germline V gene (reference sequence).

The genes are TRBV5-4 and TRBJ1-5, with D possibly being TRBD1 (5 bases). CDR1 SGHNT and CDR2 YYREEE come from the germline V gene (reference sequence). This CDR3 spans 13 amino acids. V lost 3 bases, J lost 4 bases, and 8 bases lay in between. The CDR3 sequence is CASSSDKNQPQHF. The CDR3 DNA reads TGTGCCAGCAGCTCGGACAAGAATCAGCCCCAGCATTTT.

This clonotype was picked up a small number of times. V and J are TRBV20-1 and TRBJ1-6, with no clear D. Germline lookup yields CDR1 DFQATT and CDR2 SNEGSKA (reference sequence). V dropped 4 bases and J dropped 7 bases, with 14 bases sitting between them. This CDR3 is built from 14 residues. This CDR3 reads CSATRPRGNSPLHF. CDR3 coding DNA: TGCAGTGCTACCAGGCCTCGAGGGAATTCACCCCTCCACTTT.

The J gene is TRBJ2-1, the V gene TRBV11-2, with 8 bases that match TRBD1. This CDR3 comprises 18 residues. Germline loops: CDR1 SGHAT, CDR2 FQNNGV. The V gene end was trimmed by 5 bases and the J gene end by 0 bases; junction bases not matched to a gene: 12. CDR3 sequence reads: CASSRDRGLLLSYNEQFF. The CDR3 coding sequence is TGTGCCAGCAGCAGAGACAGGGGCCTCCTCCTCTCCTACAATGAGCAGTTCTTC.

The V gene is TRBV29-1, the J gene TRBJ2-7; possible D gene TRBD1, 6 bases. V lost 4 bases and J lost 2, with 12 bases in between. Germline CDR1 SQVTM, CDR2 ANQGSEA. The CDR3 totals 13 residues. CDR3 DNA sequence: TGCAGCGTTGGGCTCACAGGGACCTACGAGCAGTACTTC. It encodes CSVGLTGTYEQYF.

The chain recombines TRBV6-2 or TRBV6-3 with TRBJ2-6, with D possibly matching TRBD1 (5 bases). Germline assignment: CDR1 MNHEY and CDR2 SVGEGT. This CDR3 comprises 13 residues. Trimming cost V 11 bases and J 0 bases, with 8 bases left between them. Here the CDR3 reads CAGHRSGANVLTF. In DNA, the CDR3 is TGTGCCGGACATCGCTCTGGGGCCAACGTCCTGACTTTC.

This clonotype was observed a few times. The chain recombines TRBV5-1 with TRBJ2-1; TRBD2 might be the D (6 bases). The V and J ends lost 1 base and 7 bases respectively, with 15 bases between them. The CDR3 has 15 residues. CDR1 is SGHRS and CDR2 is YFSETQ in the germline V gene. The CDR3 DNA follows: TGCGCCAGCAGCTTGACAGTTCCCCGGGGGAATGAGCAGTTCTTC. Amino acid sequence: CASSLTVPRGNEQFF.

There are a few counts of this clonotype. This sequence joins TRBV6-5 and TRBJ1-5; unclear D gene. V was trimmed by 2 bases and J by 4 bases, leaving 6 bases between them. CDR3 size: 13 residues. CDR1 MNHEY and CDR2 SVGAGI come from the germline V gene. CDR3 nucleotide sequence: TGTGCCAGCAGTTACAATGAGAATCAGCCCCAGCATTTT. As protein: CASSYNENQPQHF.

The chain recombines TRBV5-1 with TRBJ1-1; D is perhaps TRBD1 (5 bases). The CDR3 contains 15 residues. The germline V gene has CDR1 SGHRS and CDR2 YFSETQ. The V end lost 4 bases, the J end lost 1 base, and 14 bases lay between the germline ends. In DNA form, the CDR3 reads TGCGCCAGCAGCAAGGACCCTACAGGGAACACTGAAGCTTTCTTT. This sequence encodes CASSKDPTGNTEAFF.

The CDR3 DNA follows: TGCAGTGCTTGGGCGGCTAGCGGGGGCTTGGGGGCAGATACGCAGTATTTT. Its protein is CSAWAASGGLGADTQYF. The chain links TRBV20-1 to TRBJ2-3, with 10 bases lining up with TRBD2. This CDR3 region has 17 residues. V dropped 5 bases and J dropped 4; count of bases not matched to a gene: 15. CDR1 is DFQATT, CDR2 SNEGSKA, per germline (reference sequence).